This TCR beta chain was observed in a study of spatial heterogeneity in lung cancer. This clonotype was counted many times. TCRdb re-called the 5' RACE reads through MiXCR, storing one row per CDR3 protein. The sample records around 23,000 distinct CDR3 sequences, roughly 4.6% being singletons. V lost 6 bases and J lost 1, with 16 bases in between. This CDR3 contains 17 residues. Stated time point: sample taken at primary tumor resection. From tumor, nontumor lung or frozen PBMC, whole RNA was taken unsorted for sequencing. The sequence was collected from a male donor with early-stage non-small cell lung cancer. The sequences come from PBMCs, collected at surgery. The chain employs TRBV12-3 or TRBV12-4 and TRBJ2-6; a weak D match, TRBD1 (5 bases). CDR3 protein: CASSPGLLRSGANVLTF. Here the CDR3 DNA reads TGTGCCAGCAGCCCAGGGTTACTAAGGTCTGGGGCCAACGTCCTGACTTTC.